Listed here are 6 T cell receptor beta chains from one sample, sequenced in a study of T cells in Graves' hyperthyroidism and ophthalmopathy. Template material for amplifying TCR beta CDR3 regions consisted of RNA transcripts. RT-PCR in the first round (using the HTBI primer set) targeted the TCR CDR3. MiXCR, applied by TCRdb to the multiplex PCR reads, yields one record per CDR3 protein. In the table there are roughly 570,000 distinct CDR3 sequences, under 60% of which are singletons. Sequenced: peripheral blood or thyroid tissue (not recorded which). Every receptor here comes from an adult woman with Graves' disease, either hyperthyroidism or ophthalmopathy (not recorded which).

This clonotype was detected ten times or more. J is TRBJ2-2 and V is TRBV29-1; D is possibly TRBD2 (5 bases). The V end lost 8 bases, the J end lost 0 bases, and 19 bases lay between the germline ends. The germline V gene encodes CDR1 SQVTM and CDR2 ANQGSEA. This CDR3 has 16 amino acids. CDR3 in amino acids: CSFTSSGSSNTGELFF. DNA for the CDR3: TGCAGCTTCACTTCTTCGGGGAGCTCGAACACCGGGGAGCTGTTTTTT.

In its sample, this clonotype was seen many times. This chain uses TRBV5-6 with TRBJ1-2, with 8 bases identical to TRBD1. Looked up from germline, CDR1 is SGHDT and CDR2 is YYEEEE. CDR3 length equals 15 residues. The trim removed 3 bases at V and 5 bases at J, leaving 9 bases unmatched. Here the CDR3 reads CASSWLDRAIYGYTF. CDR3 nucleotides: TGTGCCAGCAGCTGGTTGGACAGGGCCATATATGGCTACACCTTC. Drawing the rest from reference TRBV5-6 and TRBJ1-2, the complete variable domain is DAGVTQSPTHLIKTRGQQVTLRCSPKSGHDTVSWYQQALGQGPQFIFQYYEEEERQRGNFPDRFSGHQFPNYSSELNVNALLLGDSALYLCASSWLDRAIYGYTFGSGTRLTVV.

V usage is TRBV6-5 and J usage is TRBJ1-4, with D maybe TRBD1 (5 bases). Germline CDR1 is MNHEY and CDR2 is SVGAGI. V gave up 6 bases and J gave up 4 bases, with 12 bases separating them. CDR3 length: 14 amino acids. This CDR3 reads CASRRDFFNEKLFF. CDR3 in DNA: TGTGCCAGCAGGCGGGACTTCTTTAATGAAAAACTGTTTTTT.

The chain joins TRBV7-9 to TRBJ2-7; unclear D gene. The CDR3 covers 11 residues. Germline loops: CDR1 SEHNR, CDR2 FQNEAQ (reference sequence). The V gene lost 1 base and the J gene lost 7 bases, with 5 bases spanning the gap. The DNA of the CDR3 is TGTGCCAGCAGCTTAGTGGAAGAGCAGTACTTC. The encoded protein is CASSLVEEQYF.

J is TRBJ2-5 and V is TRBV29-1, with 7 positions matching TRBD2. J gave up 5 bases and V 7 bases, and 13 bases lay outside the gene matches. From germline, CDR1 is SQVTM and CDR2 ANQGSEA. The CDR3 contains 14 residues. CDR3 DNA sequence: TGCAGCGCCGATCGATCGGGGGGTGGCGAGACCCAGTACTTC. It yields the protein CSADRSGGGETQYF.

The chain carries TRBV7-6 and TRBJ2-2; 7 nucleotides agree with TRBD1. CDR1 and CDR2 (germline): SGHVS, FNYEAQ. The CDR3 is made up of 15 amino acids. Losses at the gene ends were 4 bases for V and 5 bases for J; bases not matched to a gene: 7. The CDR3: CASSSFDRVTGELFF. The CDR3 coding sequence is TGTGCCAGCAGCTCGTTCGACAGGGTGACCGGGGAGCTGTTTTTT.